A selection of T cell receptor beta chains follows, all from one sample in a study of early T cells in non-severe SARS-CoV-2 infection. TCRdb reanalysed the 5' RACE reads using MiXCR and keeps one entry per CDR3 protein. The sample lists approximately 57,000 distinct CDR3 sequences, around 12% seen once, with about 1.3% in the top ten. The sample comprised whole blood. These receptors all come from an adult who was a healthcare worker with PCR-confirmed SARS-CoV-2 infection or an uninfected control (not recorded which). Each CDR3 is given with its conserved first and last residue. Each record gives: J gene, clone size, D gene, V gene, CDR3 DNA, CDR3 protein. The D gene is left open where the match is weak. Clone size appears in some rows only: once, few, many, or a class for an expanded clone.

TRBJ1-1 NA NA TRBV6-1 TGTGCCAGTAAAACGGGACATAACGCGAACACTGAAGCTTTCTTT CASKTGHNANTEAFF
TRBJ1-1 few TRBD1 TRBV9 TGTGCCAGCGGGGGACAGGGAACTGAAGCTTTCTTT CASGGQGTEAFF
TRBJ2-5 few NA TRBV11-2 TGTGCCAGCAGCGTAGGGGGACCGCGACAAGAGACCCAGTACTTC CASSVGGPRQETQYF
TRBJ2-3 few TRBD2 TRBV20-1 TGCAGTGCTAATGACCCGGTTCGGGGGGCAGATACGCAGTATTTT CSANDPVRGADTQYF
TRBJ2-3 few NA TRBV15 TGTGCCACCAGCATCGATAGGGGCCCCACAAATACGCAGTATTTT CATSIDRGPTNTQYF
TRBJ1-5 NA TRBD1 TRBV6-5 TGTGCCAGCAGTTCGCGCGGGACAGGGGGGACCTCGGGTAGCAATCAGCCCCAGCATTTT CASSSRGTGGTSGSNQPQHF
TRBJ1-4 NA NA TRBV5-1 TGCGCCAGCAGCTTGGAGACCGGGACGGGTGAAAAACTGTTTTTT CASSLETGTGEKLFF
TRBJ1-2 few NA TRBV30 TGTGCCTGGAGTGCGACAGGTAGAGCTGGCTACACCTTC CAWSATGRAGYTF
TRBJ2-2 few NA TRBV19 TGTGCCAGTAGTAGCGTGGGACAAGACACCGGGGAGCTGTTTTTT CASSSVGQDTGELFF
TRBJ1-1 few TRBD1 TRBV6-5 TGTGCCAGCAGTTACGGACCAGGGGGAACTGAAGCTTTCTTT CASSYGPGGTEAFF
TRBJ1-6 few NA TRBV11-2 TGTGCCAGCCGCAGCCCCGGCAGGGGCCTTAATTCACCCCTCCACTTT CASRSPGRGLNSPLHF
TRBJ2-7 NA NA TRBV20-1 TGCAGTGCTCCGGGGGACAAAAGGTCGTCCTACGAGCAGTACTTC CSAPGDKRSSYEQYF
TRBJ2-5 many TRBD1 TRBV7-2 TGTGCCAGCAGCCCGGGACAGACACTTCAAGAGACCCAGTACTTC CASSPGQTLQETQYF